One and the same sample provided the 26 T cell receptor beta chains below, sequenced in a study of monozygotic twins with inflammatory bowel disease. TCRdb re-analyzed the 5' RACE reads; it lists each CDR3 protein once, without DNA. This table lists approximately 400,000 distinct CDR3 sequences. What was sequenced was blood. The receptors stem from a human donor with ulcerative colitis or Crohn's disease, or a healthy co-twin of an affected twin (not recorded which).

The chain combines TRBV11-2 with TRBJ2-1; TCRdb designates TRBD2, a call that cannot be tested without DNA. The CDR3 loop spans 15 amino acids. CDR1 SGHAT and CDR2 FQNNGV come from the germline V gene. CDR3 residues: CASSLVGGANNEQFF.

The J gene is TRBJ2-5, the V gene TRBV28; TCRdb picks TRBD2, but there is no DNA to check that call. Germline V gene lookup returns CDR1 MDHEN and CDR2 SYDVKM. The CDR3 contains 14 residues. This CDR3 is CASSPPAGEETQYF.

This chain joins TRBV4-1 and TRBJ2-7; the D call from TCRdb, TRBD2, cannot be confirmed without DNA. CDR3 length: 14 amino acids. CDR1 and CDR2 (germline): MGHRA, YSYEKL. CDR3 loop: CASSPPAGAYEQYF.

V gene TRBV4-2 combines with J gene TRBJ2-5. The CDR3 is made up of 12 amino acids. The germline V gene has CDR1 LGHNA and CDR2 YNFKEQ. The CDR3 spells CASSQDKETQYF.

This chain links TRBV24-1 with TRBJ2-3; TCRdb outputs TRBD1, but without DNA this stays unchecked. CDR1 and CDR2 from the germline V gene are KGHDR and SFDVKD. This CDR3 comprises 13 residues. The CDR3 is CATKAGQSDTQYF.

The chain combines TRBV2 with TRBJ1-6. Germline values: CDR1 SNHLY, CDR2 FYNNEI. The CDR3 runs to 14 residues. CDR3 sequence reads: CASSLTQVNSPLHF.

This chain joins TRBV28 and TRBJ2-7; TCRdb calls TRBD1, which cannot be checked without DNA. From germline, CDR1 is MDHEN and CDR2 SYDVKM. This CDR3 contains 16 residues. The CDR3 protein is CASSLPPGQGPYEQYF.

The rearrangement links TRBV5-1 to TRBJ2-1; without DNA, the TCRdb call of TRBD2 cannot be checked. CDR3 length: 16 amino acids. Germline values: CDR1 SGHRS, CDR2 YFSETQ. The CDR3 region is CASKTASGGSYNEQFF.

The rearrangement joins TRBV12-3 or TRBV12-4 to TRBJ2-7; the D gene TCRdb calls, TRBD2, cannot be checked with no DNA. This CDR3 has 17 residues. This chain's CDR3 is CASSLIPGLAPYDEQYF.

The rearrangement uses TRBV6-5 and TRBJ2-7; TCRdb proposes TRBD1, but this gene call is untestable without DNA. Germline CDR1 MNHEY, CDR2 SVGAGI. The CDR3 has 15 amino acids. CDR3 in amino acids: CASSYLPPGQFEQYF.

The chain is built from TRBV5-1 and TRBJ1-4; there is no DNA to check the TCRdb D call of TRBD1. The CDR3 runs to 13 residues. Germline V gives CDR1 SGHRS, CDR2 YFSETQ. The CDR3: CASSPGTLEKLFF.

The chain has TRBV29-1 and TRBJ1-1; TCRdb's D call, TRBD1, is unchecked because there is no DNA. This CDR3 contains 15 residues. The germline gives CDR1 SQVTM, CDR2 ANQGSEA. CDR3 sequence: CSVEGTGIMNTEAFF.

This chain links TRBV18 with TRBJ2-1; TCRdb reports TRBD1, a call that lacks DNA to check it against. The CDR3 loop spans 17 amino acids. Germline CDR1 reads KGHSH; CDR2 reads LQKENI. The CDR3 spells CASSPPIGQTFYNEQFF.

The CDR3 loop is CSASEGLGNSPLHF. This rearrangement joins TRBV20-1 to TRBJ1-6. Germline V gene sequence: CDR1 DFQATT, CDR2 SNEGSKA (reference sequence). This CDR3 has 14 residues.

The CDR3 here is CASRPMRESGDGYTF. This chain uses TRBV4-2 with TRBJ1-2. Germline V gene data show CDR1 as LGHNA and CDR2 as YNFKEQ. The CDR3 sequence is 15 residues long.

V usage is TRBV5-4 and J usage is TRBJ1-2. The germline V gene encodes CDR1 SGHNT and CDR2 YYREEE (reference sequence). CDR3 size: 13 residues. The CDR3 sequence is CASSLGKNYGYTF.

The chain has TRBV7-9 and TRBJ2-2. The CDR3 has 16 amino acids. Germline lookup yields CDR1 SEHNR and CDR2 FQNEAQ (reference sequence). The CDR3 sequence is CASNGESPIRAGELFF.

The chain combines TRBV5-1 with TRBJ1-1. CDR3 length: 16 residues. Per germline, CDR1 SGHRS and CDR2 YFSETQ. CDR3 residues: CASSLDVGGIGTEAFF.

This sequence joins TRBV5-4 and TRBJ2-1; lacking DNA, the TRBD1 call made by TCRdb goes unchecked. The CDR3 sequence is 16 residues long. CDR1 and CDR2 (germline): SGHNT, YYREEE (reference sequence). The CDR3 here is CASSTGKQGPDNEQFF.

The chain has TRBV7-2 and TRBJ1-2. The CDR3 length is 14 residues. Germline-derived CDR1 and CDR2 are SGHTA and FQGNSA. The CDR3 loop reads CASSLMTANYGYTF.

The chain recombines TRBV2 with TRBJ1-1; lacking DNA, the TRBD1 call made by TCRdb goes unchecked. Germline values: CDR1 SNHLY, CDR2 FYNNEI. This CDR3 is 13 amino acids long. CDR3 protein: CASKPDRVTEAFF.

CDR3 residues: CASTLGLGVNTEAFF. The chain employs TRBV12-3 or TRBV12-4 and TRBJ1-1; TCRdb designates TRBD1, a call that cannot be tested without DNA. This CDR3 is 15 amino acids long.

The gene calls are TRBV6-5 and TRBJ1-6; TCRdb returns TRBD1, unconfirmable since there is no DNA. This CDR3 has 15 residues. Germline V gives CDR1 MNHEY, CDR2 SVGAGI. The CDR3 protein is CASSYSWDGNSPLHF.

The chain uses TRBV6-1 and TRBJ1-2; TCRdb lists TRBD1, though no DNA is available to test this call. Germline CDR1 and CDR2: MNHNS and SASEGT. The CDR3 has 14 amino acids. The CDR3 loop is CASNQGIWDYGYTF.

The CDR3 sequence is CASSWGNTEAFF. The chain employs TRBV7-9 and TRBJ1-1. CDR1 is SEHNR and CDR2 is FQNEAQ in the germline V gene (reference sequence). The CDR3 totals 12 residues.

J is TRBJ1-2 and V is TRBV7-9; TCRdb lists TRBD1, though no DNA is available to test this call. Germline V gives CDR1 SEHNR, CDR2 FQNEAQ (reference sequence). This CDR3 region has 15 residues. CDR3 region: CASSNTGSDDYGYTF.